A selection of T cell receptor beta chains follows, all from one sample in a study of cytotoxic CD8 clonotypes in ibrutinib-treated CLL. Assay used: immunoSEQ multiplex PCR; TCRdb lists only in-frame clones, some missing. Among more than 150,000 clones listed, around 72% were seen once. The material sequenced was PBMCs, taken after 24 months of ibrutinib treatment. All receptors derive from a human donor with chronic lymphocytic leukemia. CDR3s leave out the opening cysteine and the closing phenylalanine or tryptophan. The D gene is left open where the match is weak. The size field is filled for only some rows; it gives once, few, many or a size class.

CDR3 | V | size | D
AWREISGRARDTQY | TRBV30 | NA | TRBD2
ASIGRTVYEQY | TRBV7-9 | NA | NA
ASSSRLAGPGNEQF | TRBV11-2 | NA | TRBD2
ASSDGVAGSTGELF | TRBV7-8 | once | TRBD2
ATKPSGRAPYEQY | TRBV15 | NA | TRBD2
ASSRGTGDKNTEAF | TRBV18 | few | TRBD1
ASSSRQGGTGELF | TRBV9 | NA | TRBD1
ASSLRQGHSYEQY | TRBV7-8 | NA | NA
ASTRSTNYGYT | TRBV6-5 | NA | NA
ASSLMSGIGYEQY | TRBV27 | few | TRBD2
ASSFSDPFRTSGSYEQY | TRBV27 | NA | TRBD2
ASSLRTEYGYT | TRBV19 | few | NA
ASSPDRGRNQPQH | TRBV7-8 | few | TRBD1
ASSVGLVADTQY | TRBV9 | NA | TRBD2
ASSLGSGRGYEQY | TRBV13 | NA | TRBD2
ASSKRGMETEAF | TRBV11-3 | NA | NA
ASSQEREEIYEQY | TRBV4-2 | NA | TRBD2
ASSLARLAGISTDTQY | TRBV7-2 | NA | TRBD2
ASSFRDRDQPQH | TRBV27 | NA | TRBD1
ASSEQGSHLYEQY | TRBV10-1 | NA | NA
ASGPPGARHEQY | TRBV27 | NA | NA
ASSYPGRVKYEQY | TRBV6-5 | NA | NA
ASSRVGGASTDTQY | TRBV5-6 | NA | TRBD2
SVGSPIMNTEAF | TRBV29-1 | NA | NA
SVERGGSGMSYNEQF | TRBV29-1 | NA | TRBD2
ASSLDRGHEQY | TRBV5-6 | NA | TRBD1
ASSYSSVASGYEQY | TRBV6-5 | NA | TRBD2
AISESGQEWEQY | TRBV10-3 | NA | NA
ASSDSQTVYGYT | TRBV2 | NA | NA
ASSLKGTNTEAF | TRBV27 | NA | NA
ASSPLRVAGAMDTQY | TRBV7-6 | NA | TRBD2
ASSDTNRDKYEQY | TRBV7-8 | NA | NA
ATSRDHGYEQY | TRBV15 | NA | NA
SVEGTYNEQF | TRBV29-1 | NA | NA
ASSLSRGGETQY | TRBV7-2 | NA | TRBD2
ASSLTIRESRFSYNEQF | TRBV7-8 | NA | NA